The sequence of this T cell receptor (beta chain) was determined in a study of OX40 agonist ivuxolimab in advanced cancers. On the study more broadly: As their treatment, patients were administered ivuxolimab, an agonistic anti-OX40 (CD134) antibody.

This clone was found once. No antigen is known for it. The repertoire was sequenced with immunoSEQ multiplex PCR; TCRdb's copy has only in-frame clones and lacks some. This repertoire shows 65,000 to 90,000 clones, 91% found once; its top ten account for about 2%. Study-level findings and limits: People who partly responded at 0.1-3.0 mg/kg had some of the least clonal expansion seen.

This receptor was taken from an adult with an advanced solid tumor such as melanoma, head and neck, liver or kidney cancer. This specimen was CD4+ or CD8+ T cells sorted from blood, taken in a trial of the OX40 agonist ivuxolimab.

CDR3 region: CASSPPGTYNSPLHF. Here the CDR3 DNA reads TGTGCCAGCAGCCCCCCCGGTACCTATAATTCACCCCTCCACTTT. The chain links TRBV6-6 to TRBJ1-6; no firm D call. This CDR3 comprises 15 residues. The germline V and J ends were trimmed by 6 bases and 2 bases, with 11 bases remaining between them. In germline, CDR1 is MNHNY, CDR2 SVGAGI (reference sequence).